Each of the 12 T cell receptor beta chains below was sequenced from the same sample in a study of shared T cell receptors in the human thymus. The repertoire was sequenced with immunoSEQ multiplex PCR; TCRdb's copy has only in-frame clones and lacks some. The repertoire holds 720,000 or so clones, with 75% to 90% as singletons. The same data also went into a second study, on human thymus T cells.

Sequencing used thymocytes. The receptors were gathered from a girl under three years old with a congenital heart defect.

The chain carries TRBV4-3 and TRBJ1-2; TRBD1 might be the D (5 bases). Germline lookup yields CDR1 LGHNA and CDR2 YSLEER. The CDR3 runs to 14 residues. The V end lost 1 base, the J end lost 7 bases, and 13 bases lay between the germline ends. The CDR3: CASSQVGQGGGYTF. Here the CDR3 DNA reads TGCGCCAGCAGCCAAGTAGGCCAGGGCGGTGGCTACACCTTC.

This clone occurred a few times. The chain uses TRBV6-1 and TRBJ2-1; D may be TRBD1 (5 bases). The CDR3 has 15 amino acids. The germline V and J ends were trimmed by 5 bases and 3 bases, with 14 bases remaining between them. Germline-derived CDR1 and CDR2 are MNHNS and SASEGT. The DNA for the CDR3 is TGTGCCAGCAGTAAACAGGCCCCAAACTACAATGAGCAGTTCTTC. Translated: CASSKQAPNYNEQFF.

In its sample, this clone was seen once. V usage is TRBV4-3 and J usage is TRBJ1-3; maybe TRBD1 (6 bases). Trimming pared 4 bases from V and 8 bases from J, leaving 21 bases between. The CDR3 runs 16 residues. Per germline, CDR1 LGHNA and CDR2 YSLEER. The CDR3 coding sequence is TGCGCCAGCAGCCGAGCAACAGTCAGGGGAAAAGACACCATATATTTT. It encodes CASSRATVRGKDTIYF.

The chain recombines TRBV5-5 with TRBJ1-2; D ambiguous. The CDR3 totals 16 residues. V was trimmed by 3 bases and J by 8 bases, leaving 23 bases between them. From germline, CDR1 is SGHKS and CDR2 YYEKEE (reference sequence). This chain's CDR3 is CASSSASEPTAGGYTF. CDR3 in DNA: TGTGCCAGCAGCTCCGCCAGTGAGCCCACAGCGGGAGGCTACACCTTC.

The gene calls are TRBV5-1 and TRBJ1-1; D is perhaps TRBD1 (6 bases). This CDR3 is built from 16 residues. Trimming removed 2 bases at V and 1 base at J, with 15 bases between. Per the germline V gene, CDR1 is SGHRS and CDR2 is YFSETQ. CDR3 protein: CASSFETGHPNTEAFF. The CDR3 nucleotides are TGCGCCAGCAGCTTTGAGACGGGACATCCGAACACTGAAGCTTTCTTT.

This clone was observed once. The chain uses TRBV30 and TRBJ1-2; 7 bases are shared with TRBD1. The V gene end was trimmed by 1 base and the J gene end by 7 bases; junction bases not matched to a gene: 9. CDR3 length: 14 residues. CDR1 is GTSNPN, CDR2 SVGIG, per germline (reference sequence). The DNA of the CDR3 is TGTGCCTGGAGTGGAGAGACAGGGAGTGGTGGCTACACCTTC. It translates to CAWSGETGSGGYTF.

The chain recombines TRBV9 with TRBJ2-1; 7 bases agree with TRBD1. This CDR3 is 12 amino acids long. CDR1 is SGDLS, CDR2 YYNGEE, per germline. V was pared by 4 bases and J by 7 bases, with 2 bases of the junction left unmatched. The CDR3 region has the DNA TGTGCCAGCAGCACCAGGGGGAATGAGCAGTTCTTC. It is translated as CASSTRGNEQFF.

The V gene is TRBV6-5, the J gene TRBJ2-7; a weak D match, TRBD2 (5 bases). Germline lookup yields CDR1 MNHEY and CDR2 SVGAGI. V was shortened by 9 bases and J by 0 bases, with 6 bases between the two germline ends. The CDR3 spans 11 residues. The CDR3 spells CASGSSYEQYF. DNA for the CDR3: TGTGCCAGTGGGAGCTCCTACGAGCAGTACTTC.

The chain carries TRBV29-1 and TRBJ1-1; maybe TRBD1 (5 bases). This CDR3 spans 12 amino acids. The germline V gene has CDR1 SQVTM and CDR2 ANQGSEA. CDR3 sequence reads: CRSERGGTEAFF. The CDR3 DNA sequence: TGCAGGTCAGAAAGGGGTGGCACTGAAGCTTTCTTT. Together with reference TRBV29-1 and TRBJ1-1, the CDR3 gives the full variable domain: SAVISQKPSRDICQRGTSLTIQCQVDSQVTMMFWYRQQPGQSLTLIATANQGSEATYESGFVIDKFPISRPNLTFSTLTVSNMSPEDSSIYLCRSERGGTEAFFGQGTRLTVV.

This clone was counted only a few times. The chain uses TRBV15 and TRBJ2-3; 10 positions agree with TRBD2. The CDR3 spans 18 residues. The trim removed 0 bases at V and 5 bases at J, leaving 11 bases unmatched. Germline CDR1 and CDR2: LNHNV and YYDKDF (reference sequence). The CDR3 loop reads CATSRDPNSGGQGDTQYF. As DNA, the CDR3 is TGTGCCACCAGCAGAGATCCGAATAGCGGGGGGCAGGGAGATACGCAGTATTTT.

The chain recombines TRBV7-9 with TRBJ1-2, with TRBD1 identical over 7 bases. J gave up 2 bases and V 1 base, and 7 bases lay outside the gene matches. There are 16 residues in the CDR3. The germline V gene has CDR1 SEHNR and CDR2 FQNEAQ (reference sequence). CDR3 DNA: TGTGCCAGCAGCTTAGGGCAGGGGGAGAGAAACTATGGCTACACCTTC. This gives the protein CASSLGQGERNYGYTF.

This chain connects TRBV5-1 to TRBJ2-7; possible D gene TRBD2, 5 bases. Trimming took off 2 bases at V and 7 bases at J, with 7 bases between the two ends. This CDR3 region has 11 residues. CDR1 and CDR2 (germline): SGHRS, YFSETQ. CDR3 in amino acids: CASSLPGEQYF. Written as DNA, the CDR3 is TGCGCCAGCAGCTTACCGGGGGAGCAGTACTTC.